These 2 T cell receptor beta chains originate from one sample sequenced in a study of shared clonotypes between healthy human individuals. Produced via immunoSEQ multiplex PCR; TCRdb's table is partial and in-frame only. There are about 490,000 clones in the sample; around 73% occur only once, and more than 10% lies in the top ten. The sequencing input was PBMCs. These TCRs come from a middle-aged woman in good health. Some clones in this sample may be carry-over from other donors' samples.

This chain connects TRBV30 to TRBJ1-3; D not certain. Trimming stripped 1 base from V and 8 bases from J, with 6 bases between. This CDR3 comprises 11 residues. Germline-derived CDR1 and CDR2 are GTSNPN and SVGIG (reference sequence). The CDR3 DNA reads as TGTGCCTGGAGTGACGAGGACACCATATATTTT. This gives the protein CAWSDEDTIYF.

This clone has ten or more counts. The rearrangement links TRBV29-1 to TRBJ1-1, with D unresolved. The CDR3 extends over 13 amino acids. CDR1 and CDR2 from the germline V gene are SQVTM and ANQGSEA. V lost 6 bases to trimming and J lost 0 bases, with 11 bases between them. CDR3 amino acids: CSVSGNMNTEAFF. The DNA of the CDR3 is TGCAGCGTCTCGGGGAACATGAACACTGAAGCTTTCTTT.